This TCR beta chain was sequenced during a study of shared clonotypes between healthy human individuals. Study in general: Plates per donor: three CD4 naive, three CD4 memory, two CD8 naive, one CD8 memory.

Recent acute infections and vaccinations were absent in the healthy HIV-negative adult donors. Deep was the level at which the assay was run. TCRdb's table, derived via immunoSEQ multiplex PCR, lists solely in-frame clones and lacks some. This table has roughly 500,000 clones, about 96% appearing once. Germline V gene lookup returns CDR1 SGDLS and CDR2 YYNGEE. The CDR3 is 18 amino acids. V shed 0 bases and J 2 bases; nucleotides not matched to a gene: 7. The chain carries TRBV9 and TRBJ2-3; 12 bases fit TRBD2. This TCR came from a woman aged 25 to 45 in good health. Source material: naive CD4+ T cells sorted from blood. This sample's subset: CD45RA+ positively selected. The CDR3 DNA reads as TGTGCCAGCAGCGTAGGACTAGCGGGAGAAGGGTACACAGATACGCAGTATTTT. This encodes CASSVGLAGEGYTDTQYF. The full variable domain, rest sourced from reference TRBV9 and TRBJ2-3, is DSGVTQTPKHLITATGQRVTLRCSPRSGDLSVYWYQQSLDQGLQFLIQYYNGEERAKGNILERFSAQQFPDLHSELNLSSLELGDSALYFCASSVGLAGEGYTDTQYFGPGTRLTVL.